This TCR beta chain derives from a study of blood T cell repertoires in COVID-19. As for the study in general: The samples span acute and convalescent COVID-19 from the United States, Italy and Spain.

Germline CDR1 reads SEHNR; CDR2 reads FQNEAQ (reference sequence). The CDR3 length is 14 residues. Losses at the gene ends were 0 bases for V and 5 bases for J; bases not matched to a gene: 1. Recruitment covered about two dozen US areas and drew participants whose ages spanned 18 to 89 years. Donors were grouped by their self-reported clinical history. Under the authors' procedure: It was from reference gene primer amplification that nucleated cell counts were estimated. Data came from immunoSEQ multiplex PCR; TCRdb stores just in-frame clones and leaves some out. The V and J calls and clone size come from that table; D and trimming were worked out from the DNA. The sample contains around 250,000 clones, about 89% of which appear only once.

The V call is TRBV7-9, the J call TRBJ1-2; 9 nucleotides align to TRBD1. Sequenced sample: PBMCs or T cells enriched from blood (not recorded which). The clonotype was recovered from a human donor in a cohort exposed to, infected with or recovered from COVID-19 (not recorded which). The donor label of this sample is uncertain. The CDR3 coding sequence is TGTGCCAGCAGCTTAGCCGGGACAGGGTATGGCTACACCTTC. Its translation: CASSLAGTGYGYTF.